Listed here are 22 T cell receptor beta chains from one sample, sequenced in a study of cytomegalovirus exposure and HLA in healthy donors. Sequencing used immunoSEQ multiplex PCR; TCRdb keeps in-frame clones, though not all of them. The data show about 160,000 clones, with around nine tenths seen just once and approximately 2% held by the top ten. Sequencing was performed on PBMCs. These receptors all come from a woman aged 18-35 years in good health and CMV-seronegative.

The CDR3 region has the DNA TGTGCCAGCAGCTTTCCGGGACAGGGTTACTCTACAGATACGCAGTATTTT. Translated: CASSFPGQGYSTDTQYF. This chain uses TRBV5-6 with TRBJ2-3; 9 bases fit TRBD1. Trimming took 2 bases from V and 3 from J; bases not matched to a gene: 10. The CDR3 is made up of 17 amino acids. Germline assignment: CDR1 SGHDT and CDR2 YYEEEE. The complete variable domain, with remaining parts taken from reference TRBV5-6 and TRBJ2-3, reads DAGVTQSPTHLIKTRGQQVTLRCSPKSGHDTVSWYQQALGQGPQFIFQYYEEEERQRGNFPDRFSGHQFPNYSSELNVNALLLGDSALYLCASSFPGQGYSTDTQYFGPGTRLTVL.

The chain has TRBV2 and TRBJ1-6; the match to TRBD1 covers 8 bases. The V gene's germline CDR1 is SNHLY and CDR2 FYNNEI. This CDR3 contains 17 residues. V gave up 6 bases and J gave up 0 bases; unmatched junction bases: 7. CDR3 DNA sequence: TGTGCCAGCAGCGCCCGACAGGGGAACTCCTATAATTCACCCCTCCACTTT. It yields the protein CASSARQGNSYNSPLHF.

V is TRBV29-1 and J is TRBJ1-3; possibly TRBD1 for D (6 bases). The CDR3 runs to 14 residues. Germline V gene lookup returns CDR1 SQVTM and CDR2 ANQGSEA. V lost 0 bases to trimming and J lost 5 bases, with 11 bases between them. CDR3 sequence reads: CSVEEEGERNTIYF. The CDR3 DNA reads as TGCAGCGTTGAAGAAGAGGGGGAAAGAAACACCATATATTTT.

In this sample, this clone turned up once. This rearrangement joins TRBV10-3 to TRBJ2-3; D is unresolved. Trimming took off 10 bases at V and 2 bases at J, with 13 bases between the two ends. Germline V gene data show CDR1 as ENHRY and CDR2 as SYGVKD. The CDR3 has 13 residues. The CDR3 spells CATCYRSTDTQYF. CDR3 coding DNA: TGTGCCACCTGCTACCGCTCCACAGATACGCAGTATTTT.

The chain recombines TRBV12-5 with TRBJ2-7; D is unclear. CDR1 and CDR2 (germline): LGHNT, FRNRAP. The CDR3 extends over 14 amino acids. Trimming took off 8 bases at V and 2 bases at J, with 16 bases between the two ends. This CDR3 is CASSASGRTYEQYF. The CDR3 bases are TGTGCTAGTTCAGCCTCGGGTCGAACCTACGAGCAGTACTTC.

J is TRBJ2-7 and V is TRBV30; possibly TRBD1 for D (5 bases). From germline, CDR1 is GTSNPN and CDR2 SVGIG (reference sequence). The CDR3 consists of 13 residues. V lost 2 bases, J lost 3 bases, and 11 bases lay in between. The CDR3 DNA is TGTGCCTGGAGTCTTCAGGGTAACTACGAGCAGTACTTC. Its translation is CAWSLQGNYEQYF.

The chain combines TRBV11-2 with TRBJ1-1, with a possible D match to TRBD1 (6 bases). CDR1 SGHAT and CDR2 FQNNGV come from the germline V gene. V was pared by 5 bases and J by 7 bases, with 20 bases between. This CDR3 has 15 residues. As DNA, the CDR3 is TGTGCCAGCAGCACTAGGGGGGGAAGGGGCAATGAAGCTTTCTTT. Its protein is CASSTRGGRGNEAFF.

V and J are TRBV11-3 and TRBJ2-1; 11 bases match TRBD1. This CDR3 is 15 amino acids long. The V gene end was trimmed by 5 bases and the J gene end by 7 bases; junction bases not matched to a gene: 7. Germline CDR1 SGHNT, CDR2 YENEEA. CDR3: CASSPGQGVGNEQFF. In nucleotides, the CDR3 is TGTGCCAGCAGCCCGGGACAGGGGGTGGGGAATGAGCAGTTCTTC. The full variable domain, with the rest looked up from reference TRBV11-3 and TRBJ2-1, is EAGVVQSPRYKIIEKKQPVAFWCNPISGHNTLYWYLQNLGQGPELLIRYENEEAVDDSQLPKDRFSAERLKGVDSTLKIQPAELGDSAVYLCASSPGQGVGNEQFFGPGTRLTVL.

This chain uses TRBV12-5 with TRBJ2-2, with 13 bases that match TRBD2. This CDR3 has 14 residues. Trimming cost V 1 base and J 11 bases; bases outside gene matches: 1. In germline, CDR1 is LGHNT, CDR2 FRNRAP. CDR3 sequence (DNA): TGTGCTAGTGGTTTGGGACTAGCGGGAGGCGAGCTGTTTTTT. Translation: CASGLGLAGGELFF.

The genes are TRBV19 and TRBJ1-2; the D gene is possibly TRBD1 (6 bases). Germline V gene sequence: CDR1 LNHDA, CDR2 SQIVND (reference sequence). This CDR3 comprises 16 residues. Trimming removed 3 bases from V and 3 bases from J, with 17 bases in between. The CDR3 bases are TGTGCCAGTAGTATCGGTTCGAGGCAGGGGCACTATGGCTACACCTTC. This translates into CASSIGSRQGHYGYTF.

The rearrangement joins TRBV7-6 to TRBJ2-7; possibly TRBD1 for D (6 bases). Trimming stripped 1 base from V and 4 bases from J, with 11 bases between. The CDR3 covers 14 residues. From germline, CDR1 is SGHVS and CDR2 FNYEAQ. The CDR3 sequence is CASSLEGRGYEQYF. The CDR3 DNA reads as TGTGCCAGCAGCTTAGAGGGCAGGGGTTACGAGCAGTACTTC. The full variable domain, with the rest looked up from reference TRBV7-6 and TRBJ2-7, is GAGVSQSPRYKVTKRGQDVALRCDPISGHVSLYWYRQALGQGPEFLTYFNYEAQQDKSGLPNDRFSAERPEGSISTLTIQRTEQRDSAMYRCASSLEGRGYEQYFGPGTRLTVT.

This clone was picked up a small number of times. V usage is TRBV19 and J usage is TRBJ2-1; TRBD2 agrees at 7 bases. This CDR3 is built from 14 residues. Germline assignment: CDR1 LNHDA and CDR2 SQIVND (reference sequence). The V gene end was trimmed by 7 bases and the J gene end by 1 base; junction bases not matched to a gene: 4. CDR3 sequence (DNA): TGTGCCAGTACCCTTAGCGGGTCCTACAATGAGCAGTTCTTC. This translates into CASTLSGSYNEQFF.

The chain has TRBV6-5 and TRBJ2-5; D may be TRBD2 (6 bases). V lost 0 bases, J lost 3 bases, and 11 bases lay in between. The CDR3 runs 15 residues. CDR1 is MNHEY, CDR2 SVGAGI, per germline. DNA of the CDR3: TGTGCCAGCAGTTACTCGTTGGGGGGAGAAGAGACCCAGTACTTC. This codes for CASSYSLGGEETQYF.

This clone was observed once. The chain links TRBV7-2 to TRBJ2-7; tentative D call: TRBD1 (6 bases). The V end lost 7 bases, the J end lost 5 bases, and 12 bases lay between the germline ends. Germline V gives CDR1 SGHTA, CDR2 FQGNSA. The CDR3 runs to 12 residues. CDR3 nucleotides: TGTGCCAGCACCAGGGACAACCACGAGCAGTACTTC. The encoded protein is CASTRDNHEQYF.

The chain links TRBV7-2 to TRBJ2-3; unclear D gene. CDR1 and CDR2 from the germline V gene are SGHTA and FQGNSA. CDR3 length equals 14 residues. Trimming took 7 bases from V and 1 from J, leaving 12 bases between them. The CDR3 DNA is TGTGCCAGCAAGAAGAGAGGTGGCACAGATACGCAGTATTTT. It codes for CASKKRGGTDTQYF. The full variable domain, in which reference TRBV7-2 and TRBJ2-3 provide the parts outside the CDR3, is GAGVSQSPSNKVTEKGKDVELRCDPISGHTALYWYRQSLGQGLEFLIYFQGNSAPDKSGLPSDRFSAERTGGSVSTLTIQRTQQEDSAVYLCASKKRGGTDTQYFGPGTRLTVL.

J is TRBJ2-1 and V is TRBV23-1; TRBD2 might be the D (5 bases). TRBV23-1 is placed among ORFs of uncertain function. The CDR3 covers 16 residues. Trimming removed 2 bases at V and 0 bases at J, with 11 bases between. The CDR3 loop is CASSQNRAVSYNEQFF. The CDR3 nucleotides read TGCGCCAGCAGTCAAAACAGAGCGGTCTCCTACAATGAGCAGTTCTTC.

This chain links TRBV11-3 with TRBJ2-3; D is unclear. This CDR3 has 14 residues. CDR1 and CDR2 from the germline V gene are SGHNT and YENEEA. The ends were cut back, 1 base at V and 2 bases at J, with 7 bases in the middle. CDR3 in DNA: TGTGCCAGCAGCTTAGGTAGAAACACAGATACGCAGTATTTT. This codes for CASSLGRNTDTQYF.

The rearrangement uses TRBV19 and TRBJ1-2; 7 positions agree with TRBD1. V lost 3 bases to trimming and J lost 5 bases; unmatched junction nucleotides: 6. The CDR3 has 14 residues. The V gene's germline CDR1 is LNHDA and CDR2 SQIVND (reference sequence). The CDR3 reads CASSIGGQNYGYTF. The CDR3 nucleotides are TGTGCCAGTAGTATTGGGGGACAGAATTATGGCTACACCTTC.

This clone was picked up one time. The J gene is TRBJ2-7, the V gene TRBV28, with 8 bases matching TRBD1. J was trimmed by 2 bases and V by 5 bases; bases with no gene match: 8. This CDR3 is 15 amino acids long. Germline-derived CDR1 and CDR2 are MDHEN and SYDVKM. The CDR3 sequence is CASSPRDRRPYEQYF. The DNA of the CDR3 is TGTGCCAGCAGTCCCCGGGACAGGAGACCCTACGAGCAGTACTTC.

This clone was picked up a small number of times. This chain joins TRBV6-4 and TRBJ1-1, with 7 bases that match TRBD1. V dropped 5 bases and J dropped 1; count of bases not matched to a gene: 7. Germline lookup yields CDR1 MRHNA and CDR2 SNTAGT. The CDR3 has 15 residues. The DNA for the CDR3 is TGTGCCAGCAGTCCGACAGGGAATGGGAACACTGAAGCTTTCTTT. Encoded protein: CASSPTGNGNTEAFF.

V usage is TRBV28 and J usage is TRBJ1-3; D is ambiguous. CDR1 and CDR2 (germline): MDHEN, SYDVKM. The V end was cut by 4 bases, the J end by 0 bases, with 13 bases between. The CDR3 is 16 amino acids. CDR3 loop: CASSSLHENSGNTIYF. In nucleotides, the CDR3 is TGTGCCAGCAGTTCCCTTCACGAGAACTCTGGAAACACCATATATTTT.

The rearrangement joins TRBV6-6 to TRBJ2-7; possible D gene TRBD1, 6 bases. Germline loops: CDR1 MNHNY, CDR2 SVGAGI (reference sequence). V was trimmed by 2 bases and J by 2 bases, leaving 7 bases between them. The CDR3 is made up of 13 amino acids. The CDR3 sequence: CASSYPGAYEQYF. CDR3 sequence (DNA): TGTGCCAGCAGTTACCCAGGGGCCTACGAGCAGTACTTC.